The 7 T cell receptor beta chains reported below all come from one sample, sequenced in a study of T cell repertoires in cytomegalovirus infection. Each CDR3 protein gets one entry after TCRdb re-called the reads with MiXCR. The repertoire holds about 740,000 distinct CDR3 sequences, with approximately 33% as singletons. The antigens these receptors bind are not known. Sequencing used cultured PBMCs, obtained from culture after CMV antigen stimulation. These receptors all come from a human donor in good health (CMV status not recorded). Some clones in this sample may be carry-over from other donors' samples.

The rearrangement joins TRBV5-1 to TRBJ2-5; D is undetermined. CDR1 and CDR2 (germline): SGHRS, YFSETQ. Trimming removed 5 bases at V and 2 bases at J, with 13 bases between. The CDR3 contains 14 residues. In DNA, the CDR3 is TGCGCCAGCAGTGGCCTCCCCCCACAAGAGACCCAGTACTTC. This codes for CASSGLPPQETQYF.

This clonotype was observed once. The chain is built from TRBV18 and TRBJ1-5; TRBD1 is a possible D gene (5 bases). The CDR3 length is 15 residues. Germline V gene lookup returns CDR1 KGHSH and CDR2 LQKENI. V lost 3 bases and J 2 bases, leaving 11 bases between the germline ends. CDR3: CASSPGRTGNQPQHF. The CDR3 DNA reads TGTGCCAGCTCACCGGGACGGACGGGCAATCAGCCCCAGCATTTT. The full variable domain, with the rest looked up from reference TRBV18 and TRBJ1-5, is NAGVMQNPRHLVRRRGQEARLRCSPMKGHSHVYWYRQLPEEGLKFMVYLQKENIIDESGMPKERFSAEFPKEGPSILRIQQVVRGDSAAYFCASSPGRTGNQPQHFGDGTRLSIL.

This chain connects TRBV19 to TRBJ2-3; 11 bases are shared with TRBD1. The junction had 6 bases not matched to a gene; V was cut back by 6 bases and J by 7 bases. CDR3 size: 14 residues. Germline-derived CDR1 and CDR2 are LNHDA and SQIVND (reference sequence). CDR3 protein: CASSPGTGGHTQYF. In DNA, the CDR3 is TGTGCCAGTAGCCCCGGGACAGGGGGGCATACGCAGTATTTT.

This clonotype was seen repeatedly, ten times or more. The CDR3 DNA sequence: TGTGCCAGCAGCCCCCTTTCGAGCGGGAGAGCGAGAGAACAAGAGACCCAGTACTTC. This gives the protein CASSPLSSGRAREQETQYF. The gene calls are TRBV7-8 and TRBJ2-5, with 8 bases matching TRBD2. Germline CDR1 reads SGHVS; CDR2 reads FQNEAQ. CDR3 size: 19 residues. V was clipped by 5 bases and J by 2 bases; unmatched bases: 19.

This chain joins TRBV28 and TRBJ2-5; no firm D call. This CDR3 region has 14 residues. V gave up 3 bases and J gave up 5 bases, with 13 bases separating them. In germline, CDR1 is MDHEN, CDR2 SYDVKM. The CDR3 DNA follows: TGTGCCAGCAGTTTCGGCTCACCCAGGGAGACCCAGTACTTC. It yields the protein CASSFGSPRETQYF. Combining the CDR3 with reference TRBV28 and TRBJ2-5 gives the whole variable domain DVKVTQSSRYLVKRTGEKVFLECVQDMDHENMFWYRQDPGLGLRLIYFSYDVKMKEKGDIPEGYSVSREKKERFSLILESASTNQTSMYLCASSFGSPRETQYFGPGTRLLVL.

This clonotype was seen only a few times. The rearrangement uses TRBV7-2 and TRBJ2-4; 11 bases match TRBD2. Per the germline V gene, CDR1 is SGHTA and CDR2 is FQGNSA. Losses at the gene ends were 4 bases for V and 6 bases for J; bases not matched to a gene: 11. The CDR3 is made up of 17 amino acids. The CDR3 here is CASSSPVSGGALNIQYF. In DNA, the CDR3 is TGTGCCAGCAGCTCGCCCGTTAGCGGGGGGGCTTTAAACATTCAGTACTTC. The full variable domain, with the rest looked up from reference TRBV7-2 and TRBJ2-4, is GAGVSQSPSNKVTEKGKDVELRCDPISGHTALYWYRQSLGQGLEFLIYFQGNSAPDKSGLPSDRFSAERTGGSVSTLTIQRTQQEDSAVYLCASSSPVSGGALNIQYFGAGTRLSVL.

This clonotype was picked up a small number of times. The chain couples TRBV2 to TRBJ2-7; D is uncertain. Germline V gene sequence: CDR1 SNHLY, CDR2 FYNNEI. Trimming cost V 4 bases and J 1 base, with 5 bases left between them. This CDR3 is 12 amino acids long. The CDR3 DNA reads TGTGCCAGCAGTGGGCAATCCTACGAGCAGTACTTC. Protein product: CASSGQSYEQYF.